This T cell receptor (beta chain) stems from a study of PD-L1 blockade in urothelial cancer. Study at large: Median T cell yield per blood sample was some 140,000 cells. General study results and limits: Pretreatment blood TCR clonality under the median forecast improved survival.

TCRdb's table, derived via immunoSEQ multiplex PCR, lists solely in-frame clones and lacks some. The table lists approximately 50,000 clones, 70% to 90% of them singletons. The V gene's germline CDR1 is MNHEY and CDR2 SMNVEV (reference sequence). The CDR3 loop spans 18 amino acids. V lost 6 bases and J lost 3, with 26 bases in between. Time point indicated: peripheral blood 6 weeks after treatment start. Patients' urothelial carcinoma was locally advanced or metastatic. As to this clone: Its antigen is unidentified.

This clonotype was obtained from a man in his 60s with urothelial cancer. The input for sequencing was PBMCs, taken around atezolizumab (anti-PD-L1) treatment. This chain connects TRBV27 to TRBJ1-2; a possible D gene is TRBD1 (6 bases). In nucleotides, the CDR3 is TGTGCCAGCAGACTAGTACCTCGGGACACTCGAGGGTACTATGGCTACACCTTC. This gives the protein CASRLVPRDTRGYYGYTF.